The rows below give T cell receptor beta chains drawn from one sample of a study of cytomegalovirus exposure and HLA in healthy donors. The assay was immunoSEQ multiplex PCR, and TCRdb's table has in-frame clones only and misses some. There are 40,000 or so clones in the sample; 68% occur only once, and around 4% lies in the top ten. Sequencing was carried out using PBMCs. These receptors came from a man aged 35-49 years in good health and CMV-seronegative. The CDR3 runs from the conserved cysteine through the conserved F or W. The D gene is left open where the match is weak. Size values are once, few and many counts, or a class for expanded clones, and some rows have none.

j_call d_call v_call clone_size cdr3_length cdr3_nt cdr3_aa
TRBJ1-1 NA TRBV6-5 NA 13 TGTGCCAGCAGTTACTCCCGGTGGACTGAAGCTTTCTTT CASSYSRWTEAFF
TRBJ2-1 NA TRBV5-1 few 14 TGCGCCAGCAGCTTCGCCCTACAGGTCAATGAGCAGTTCTTC CASSFALQVNEQFF
TRBJ1-6 NA TRBV5-4 NA 12 TGTGCCAGCAGCTTGGGAGGTTCACCCCTCCACTTT CASSLGGSPLHF
TRBJ2-1 NA TRBV19 NA 15 TGTGCCAGTAGTCCTTTGGGGACTCCACACAATGAGCAGTTCTTC CASSPLGTPHNEQFF
TRBJ2-1 TRBD1 TRBV4-3 NA 15 TGCGCCAGCAGCCACACAGACAGGGACTACAATGAGCAGTTCTTC CASSHTDRDYNEQFF
TRBJ2-7 NA TRBV7-8 NA 13 TGTGCCAGCAGCTTAATAGGAGCCTACGAGCAGTACTTC CASSLIGAYEQYF
TRBJ2-7 NA TRBV4-2 NA 16 TGTGCCAGCAGCTCTCGAAAAGGGCAGGGTATCTACGAGCAGTACTTC CASSSRKGQGIYEQYF
TRBJ1-2 NA TRBV6-4 NA 15 TGTGCCAGCAGTCCTGACACGACCCTACCCTATGGCTACACCTTC CASSPDTTLPYGYTF
TRBJ2-5 TRBD2 TRBV7-2 NA 15 TGTGCCAGCAGCTTCGCTCTAGCGGGGGTAGAGACCCAGTACTTC CASSFALAGVETQYF
TRBJ2-1 TRBD2 TRBV27 NA 14 TGTGCCAGCACAGCGGGGGGGCTTACGAATGAGCAGTTCTTC CASTAGGLTNEQFF
TRBJ2-2 TRBD1 TRBV6-1 NA 14 TGTGCCAGCAGGGGACAGGCGAACACCGGGGAGCTGTTTTTT CASRGQANTGELFF
TRBJ2-7 NA TRBV7-9 NA 14 TGTGCCAGCAGTTGGTCGACAGGTTCCTACGAGCAGTACTTC CASSWSTGSYEQYF
TRBJ2-7 TRBD1 TRBV7-2 NA 15 TGTGCCAGCAGCTTAGGGCAGGGGGCAATCTACGAGCAGTACTTC CASSLGQGAIYEQYF
TRBJ2-3 TRBD2 TRBV6-5 NA 15 TGTGCCAGCAGTTTGACTAGCGGGGACACAGATACGCAGTATTTT CASSLTSGDTDTQYF
TRBJ1-2 NA TRBV4-3 few 11 TGCGCCAGCAGCCAAGGTGCGGGCTACACCTTC CASSQGAGYTF
TRBJ2-7 NA TRBV5-4 NA 11 TGTGCCAGCAGTTCCTCCTTCGTGCAGTACTTC CASSSSFVQYF
TRBJ1-1 TRBD1 TRBV15 NA 14 TGTGCCACCAGCATTACCGCAGGGGGCACTGAAGCTTTCTTT CATSITAGGTEAFF
TRBJ1-4 TRBD1 TRBV18 NA 15 TGTGCCAGCTCACCTCCGGGACAGGGTAATGAAAAACTGTTTTTT CASSPPGQGNEKLFF
TRBJ2-1 TRBD2 TRBV14 medium-sized 17 TGTGCCAGCAGCCAAGATCTCCAGCGGGGGCGTTACAATGAGCAGTTCTTC CASSQDLQRGRYNEQFF
TRBJ1-3 NA TRBV30 NA 12 TGTGCCTGGGCAGACAGGACAAACACCATATATTTT CAWADRTNTIYF
TRBJ1-5 NA TRBV10-3 few 13 TGTGCCATCAGTGAGTCGGGGGGTCAGCCCCAGCATTTT CAISESGGQPQHF
TRBJ2-2 TRBD1 TRBV6-1 NA 15 TGTGCCAGCAGCCGGGACAGGCAGAACACCGGGGAGCTGTTTTTT CASSRDRQNTGELFF
TRBJ2-1 TRBD2 TRBV9 NA 16 TGTGCCAGCAGCGTAGAAGGGACTAGCGGGGGGGTTGAGCAGTTCTTC CASSVEGTSGGVEQFF
TRBJ1-6 NA TRBV7-2 few 17 TGTGCCAGCAGCTCCCGACTCTCGAGCTCCTATAATTCACCCCTCCACTTT CASSSRLSSSYNSPLHF
TRBJ1-2 TRBD1 TRBV7-3 NA 15 TGTGCCAGCAGCTTAGCTGCAGGGGGGTACTATGGCTACACCTTC CASSLAAGGYYGYTF
TRBJ1-1 TRBD1 TRBV18 NA 15 TGTGCCAGCTCACCAGGCCAGGGGGTAAACACTGAAGCTTTCTTT CASSPGQGVNTEAFF
TRBJ1-1 NA TRBV7-8 NA 15 TGTGCCAGCAGCTTATCTGGGCTTGATGGCACTGAAGCTTTCTTT CASSLSGLDGTEAFF
TRBJ2-1 TRBD1 TRBV9 NA 15 TGTGCCAGCAGCGTATTAGACAGGGCGATAAATGAGCAGTTCTTC CASSVLDRAINEQFF
TRBJ2-7 NA TRBV15 NA 14 TGTGCCACCAGCAGAGATCTCGGGGTCTACGAGCAGTACTTC CATSRDLGVYEQYF
TRBJ1-4 TRBD1 TRBV5-4 few 15 TGTGCCAGCAGCTTGGGGACAGGGACTAATGAAAAACTGTTTTTT CASSLGTGTNEKLFF
TRBJ1-2 TRBD1 TRBV18 NA 14 TGTGCCAGCTCAGTCGACAGGGGAAGCTATGGCTACACCTTC CASSVDRGSYGYTF
TRBJ2-2 NA TRBV9 NA 14 TGTGCCAGCAGCGTAGGGGGCGCCACCGGGGAGCTGTTTTTT CASSVGGATGELFF
TRBJ1-2 TRBD1 TRBV6-1 few 14 TGTGCCGGCCTAGACGGACAGGGAACCTATGGCTACACCTTC CAGLDGQGTYGYTF
TRBJ2-6 TRBD1 TRBV11-3 NA 17 TGTGCCAGCAGCTTAGAGGGACAGGGGACTGGGGCCAACGTCCTGACTTTC CASSLEGQGTGANVLTF
TRBJ2-7 NA TRBV10-3 NA 16 TGTGCCATCAGTGCCTTTCTTTTGGCGGACACCTACGAGCAGTACTTC CAISAFLLADTYEQYF
TRBJ2-7 NA TRBV27 NA 13 TGTGCCAGCAGTTTCTTTCAGGGCTACGAGCAGTACTTC CASSFFQGYEQYF
TRBJ2-7 NA TRBV29-1 NA 13 TGCAGCGCCCTCTACTCACCTACCTACGAGCAGTACTTC CSALYSPTYEQYF
TRBJ1-1 TRBD1 TRBV4-1 NA 15 TGCGCCAGCAGCCAACCGACAGGGGAGAGAACTGAAGCTTTCTTT CASSQPTGERTEAFF
TRBJ2-1 TRBD1 TRBV6-1 NA 13 TGTGCCAGCAGGGCGGGACAGGGGGGTGAGCAGTTCTTC CASRAGQGGEQFF
TRBJ1-1 NA TRBV19 NA 15 TGTGCCAGTAGTATTGGGCTACAGGGGAACACTGAAGCTTTCTTT CASSIGLQGNTEAFF
TRBJ2-1 TRBD1 TRBV5-4 NA 14 TGTGCCAGCAGCCCGACAGGGGGCTACAATGAGCAGTTCTTC CASSPTGGYNEQFF
TRBJ2-3 NA TRBV5-1 once 15 TGCGCCAGCAGCTCGGGAACAGGGCTAGGAGATACGCAGTATTTT CASSSGTGLGDTQYF
TRBJ1-5 TRBD1 TRBV2 NA 15 TGTGCCAGCAGCGGTGGGACAGGGGGTAATCAGCCCCAGCATTTT CASSGGTGGNQPQHF
TRBJ1-6 TRBD1 TRBV5-1 NA 16 TGCGCCAGCAGCTTGGAGGGACAGATAACTAATTCACCCCTCCACTTT CASSLEGQITNSPLHF
TRBJ1-5 NA TRBV2 NA 15 TGTGCCAGCAGTATTAGGGGACAAGAGATGTTTCCCCAGCATTTT CASSIRGQEMFPQHF
TRBJ2-3 NA TRBV13 NA 14 TGTGCCAGCAGCTTAACGGTTAGCACAGATACGCAGTATTTT CASSLTVSTDTQYF
TRBJ1-5 NA TRBV21-1 NA 16 TGTGCCAGCAGCACGCGTTCCATCAGGGGGGATCAGCCCCAGCATTTT CASSTRSIRGDQPQHF
TRBJ2-3 TRBD2 TRBV10-3 NA 15 TGTGCCACCCTAGCTAGCGGGGCGAGCACAGATACGCAGTATTTT CATLASGASTDTQYF
TRBJ1-5 TRBD1 TRBV6-1 NA 13 TGTGCCGGACAGGGGGCTCTCAATCAGCCCCAGCATTTT CAGQGALNQPQHF
TRBJ2-7 TRBD1 TRBV2 NA 14 TGTGCCAGCAGTGCGAACAGGGGCTCCTACGAGCAGTACTTC CASSANRGSYEQYF
TRBJ2-7 TRBD1 TRBV6-5 NA 14 TGTGCCAGCAGAAACAGGGGGCTGAGCGACGAGCAGTACTTC CASRNRGLSDEQYF
TRBJ2-1 TRBD2 TRBV5-1 NA 15 TGCGCCAGCAGGTTGACTAGCGGGGGGGCGAATGAGCAGTTCTTC CASRLTSGGANEQFF
TRBJ2-3 NA TRBV10-3 few 13 TGTGCCACTAAGACAGACCCCACAGATACGCAGTATTTT CATKTDPTDTQYF
TRBJ1-2 TRBD1 TRBV29-1 NA 12 TGCAGCGCTCCCGGGACAGACTATGGCTACACCTTC CSAPGTDYGYTF
TRBJ2-7 TRBD2 TRBV10-3 NA 19 TGTGCCATCAGTTCCGCAACCGGGACTAGCGGGGGGATAACCTACGAGCAGTACTTC CAISSATGTSGGITYEQYF
TRBJ2-1 TRBD1 TRBV12-5 NA 14 TGTGCTAGTGGTTCCGGGACAGGGGGCAATGAGCAGTTCTTC CASGSGTGGNEQFF
TRBJ1-1 NA TRBV19 NA 13 TGTGCCAGTACTCTACGGGGGGGTACTGAAGCTTTCTTT CASTLRGGTEAFF